Detailed here is one T cell receptor delta chain. Its matching antigen is unknown. Given a far larger clone just one base away, this is likely a sequencing read error. Other DNA sequences within the sample encode an identical CDR3. The CDR3 loop spans 19 amino acids. Germline CDR1 reads GEAIGNYY; CDR2 reads EKD. After removal of 3 bases from V and 2 bases from J, the junction contained 16 bases not matched to a gene. This entry is derived from a study of gammadelta T cells in human blood. General observations from the study: Polyclonal expansion of innate γδ T cells after birth appeared microbially driven.

TCRdb redid clone calling on the RT-PCR reads using CATT. The sample records approximately 800 delta-chain clones, 64% being singletons. The V call is TRDV2, the J call TRDJ1; 11 bases are a match to TRDD3. This TCR was sampled from a human donor. Sequencing was performed on Vgamma9Vdelta2 gamma-delta T cells from adult blood. The CDR3 coding sequence is TGTGCCTGTGACCTCGTTACTCCTTTGGGGGATACGACGACCGATAAACTCATCTTT. Translation gives CACDLVTPLGDTTTDKLIF.